Following are 18 T cell receptor beta chains from one sample sequenced in a study of blood T cell repertoires in COVID-19. Clones were sequenced by immunoSEQ multiplex PCR, and TCRdb holds only the in-frame ones, with some missing. Among some 290,000 clones, 85% to 90% were seen once, and the ten largest hold 11%. The sequencing input was peripheral blood. These receptors were collected from a woman in her 30s with COVID-19, enrolled during active disease.

The chain recombines TRBV5-1 with TRBJ1-4; a possible D gene is TRBD1 (5 bases). The CDR3 sequence is 14 residues long. Germline values: CDR1 SGHRS, CDR2 YFSETQ. Trimming took off 1 base at V and 8 bases at J, with 12 bases between the two ends. The CDR3 reads CASSLSQGDEKLFF. Here the CDR3 DNA reads TGCGCCAGCAGCTTGAGTCAGGGTGACGAAAAACTGTTTTTT.

This clone was counted between two and nine times. The V gene is TRBV24-1, the J gene TRBJ1-4; no clear D. CDR1 and CDR2 from the germline V gene are KGHDR and SFDVKD. The CDR3 is made up of 12 amino acids. Deletions cut 11 bases from V and 7 bases from J, with 13 bases between. The CDR3 loop is CASDKILEKLFF. The CDR3 nucleotides are TGTGCCAGCGACAAGATTCTTGAAAAACTGTTTTTT.

The rearrangement joins TRBV5-1 to TRBJ1-5; TRBD1 aligns across 12 bases. Per the germline V gene, CDR1 is SGHRS and CDR2 is YFSETQ. V shed 1 base, J shed 6 bases, and the junction held 5 bases outside the gene matches. This CDR3 is built from 16 residues. Here the CDR3 reads CASSLTGTGGGQPQHF. Here the CDR3 DNA reads TGCGCCAGCAGCTTGACCGGGACAGGGGGCGGTCAGCCCCAGCATTTT.

The chain joins TRBV5-5 to TRBJ2-5; the match to TRBD2 covers 12 bases. V lost 0 bases and J lost 5; bases outside the gene matches: 8. Germline CDR1 is SGHKS and CDR2 is YYEKEE (reference sequence). CDR3 size: 17 residues. The CDR3 coding sequence is TGTGCCAGCAGCTTGGGACTAGCGGGGGCCCCGGGGGAGACCCAGTACTTC. Translation gives CASSLGLAGAPGETQYF.

V and J are TRBV4-1 and TRBJ1-1; 7 bases align to TRBD1. In germline, CDR1 is MGHRA, CDR2 YSYEKL. The trim removed 0 bases at V and 6 bases at J, leaving 13 bases unmatched. This CDR3 has 17 residues. The CDR3: CASSQEWGQRSYAEAFF. CDR3 sequence (DNA): TGCGCCAGCAGCCAAGAGTGGGGACAGCGGAGTTACGCTGAAGCTTTCTTT.

The rearrangement joins TRBV19 to TRBJ1-5, with 9 nucleotides matching TRBD1. CDR3 length equals 16 residues. Germline assignment: CDR1 LNHDA and CDR2 SQIVND (reference sequence). The J segment lost 7 bases and the V segment lost 6 bases, leaving 13 bases of the junction unmatched. The CDR3 coding sequence is TGTGCCAGTAGACGCCCGACAGGGGGGTTAGAACAGCCCCAGCATTTT. This codes for CASRRPTGGLEQPQHF.

This clone has only a few counts. The rearrangement uses TRBV30 and TRBJ2-7, with 7 bases that match TRBD1. This CDR3 is built from 14 residues. The V gene's germline CDR1 is GTSNPN and CDR2 SVGIG (reference sequence). J lost 3 bases, V lost 2 bases, and 7 bases had no gene match. The DNA of the CDR3 is TGTGCCTGGAGTCCTGGACAGGTGAACTACGAGCAGTACTTC. It specifies CAWSPGQVNYEQYF.

The chain recombines TRBV5-1 with TRBJ2-7, with TRBD2 identical over 8 bases. The trim removed 0 bases at V and 4 bases at J, leaving 6 bases unmatched. The CDR3 loop spans 15 amino acids. Per the germline V gene, CDR1 is SGHRS and CDR2 is YFSETQ. CDR3: CASSLAVAGNYEQYF. Written as DNA, the CDR3 is TGCGCCAGCAGCTTGGCCGTAGCGGGGAATTACGAGCAGTACTTC.

This clone was recorded only once. The V call is TRBV5-4, the J call TRBJ2-3; D uncertain. The V gene's germline CDR1 is SGHNT and CDR2 YYREEE (reference sequence). The CDR3 is made up of 14 amino acids. Deletions cut 2 bases from V and 1 base from J, with 8 bases between. CDR3 nucleotide sequence: TGTGCCAGCAGCTTCTCCAGGCGCACAGATACGCAGTATTTT. Its translation: CASSFSRRTDTQYF. The full variable domain, rest sourced from reference TRBV5-4 and TRBJ2-3, is ETGVTQSPTHLIKTRGQQVTLRCSSQSGHNTVSWYQQALGQGPQFIFQYYREEENGRGNFPPRFSGLQFPNYSSELNVNALELDDSALYLCASSFSRRTDTQYFGPGTRLTVL.

This clone was found once. The chain joins TRBV28 to TRBJ1-4, with D maybe TRBD1 (5 bases). Germline values: CDR1 MDHEN, CDR2 SYDVKM. Trimming cost V 3 bases and J 8 bases, with 16 bases left between them. This CDR3 contains 15 residues. In nucleotides, the CDR3 is TGTGCCAGCAGTTTTGGAGGGGCCGAAGGAGAAAAACTGTTTTTT. As protein: CASSFGGAEGEKLFF. The whole variable domain, remainder taken from reference TRBV28 and TRBJ1-4, is DVKVTQSSRYLVKRTGEKVFLECVQDMDHENMFWYRQDPGLGLRLIYFSYDVKMKEKGDIPEGYSVSREKKERFSLILESASTNQTSMYLCASSFGGAEGEKLFFGSGTQLSVL.

V and J are TRBV7-6 and TRBJ2-7, with 8 bases aligning to TRBD2. Germline CDR1 and CDR2: SGHVS and FNYEAQ. The CDR3 contains 15 residues. V shed 5 bases and J 2 bases; nucleotides not matched to a gene: 8. The CDR3 nucleotides read TGTGCCAGCAGCCCCTCACGGGAGGGGCCCTACGAGCAGTACTTC. It is translated as CASSPSREGPYEQYF.

V usage is TRBV5-8 and J usage is TRBJ1-1; no firm D call. The V gene's germline CDR1 is SGHTS and CDR2 YDEGEE. With 2 bases removed from V and 5 bases from J, the gap between germline ends came to 4 bases. This CDR3 is 11 amino acids long. The DNA for the CDR3 is TGTGCCAGCAGCTTCATGACTGAAGCTTTCTTT. Protein: CASSFMTEAFF.

The chain combines TRBV9 with TRBJ1-1, with D perhaps TRBD1 (5 bases). The CDR3 runs 14 residues. Germline V gives CDR1 SGDLS, CDR2 YYNGEE. Trimming stripped 0 bases from V and 7 bases from J, with 13 bases between. In DNA, the CDR3 is TGTGCCAGCAGCGTAGCGCCCGGGGGAAGTGAAGCTTTCTTT. Its protein product is CASSVAPGGSEAFF.

The J gene is TRBJ1-2, the V gene TRBV6-5; perhaps TRBD1 as D (6 bases). The CDR3 is 15 amino acids. V lost 6 bases and J lost 6, with 20 bases in between. Germline CDR1 MNHEY, CDR2 SVGAGI. The CDR3 DNA reads TGTGCCAGCAGCCCATCAAGGGGGAAGAGGGATGGCTACACCTTC. This encodes CASSPSRGKRDGYTF.

V and J are TRBV11-2 and TRBJ1-4; the D is unclear. Per the germline V gene, CDR1 is SGHAT and CDR2 is FQNNGV. Deletions cut 5 bases from V and 8 bases from J, with 12 bases between. This CDR3 spans 13 amino acids. In nucleotides, the CDR3 is TGTGCCAGCAGCGAGGGCCTTGGGGAAAAACTGTTTTTT. This codes for CASSEGLGEKLFF.

This chain uses TRBV7-9 with TRBJ2-7; D uncertain. Trimming removed 4 bases at V and 0 bases at J, with 19 bases between. CDR3 length: 17 residues. Germline-derived CDR1 and CDR2 are SEHNR and FQNEAQ (reference sequence). The CDR3 loop reads CASSYPLRSSYSYEQYF. The CDR3 DNA sequence: TGTGCCAGCAGCTACCCTCTAAGGAGTTCCTACTCCTACGAGCAGTACTTC.

This chain links TRBV4-1 with TRBJ2-7; 10 bases map to TRBD2. V dropped 4 bases and J dropped 2; count of bases not matched to a gene: 8. CDR1 is MGHRA, CDR2 YSYEKL, per germline. The CDR3 loop spans 16 amino acids. The CDR3 region is CASSRGTSGVTYEQYF. The CDR3, as DNA: TGCGCCAGCAGCCGAGGCACTAGCGGGGTAACCTACGAGCAGTACTTC.

CDR3 bases: TGTGCCAGCAGAGAACAGGGGAACAGGCGGTTAAACACCATATATTTT. This translates into CASREQGNRRLNTIYF. The rearrangement links TRBV2 to TRBJ1-3; TRBD1 matches 7 bases. The CDR3 totals 16 residues. Germline V gene sequence: CDR1 SNHLY, CDR2 FYNNEI. V lost 6 bases and J lost 6; bases outside the gene matches: 14. The whole variable domain, remainder taken from reference TRBV2 and TRBJ1-3, is EPEVTQTPSHQVTQMGQEVILRCVPISNHLYFYWYRQILGQKVEFLVSFYNNEISEKSEIFDDQFSVERPDGSNFTLKIRSTKLEDSAMYFCASREQGNRRLNTIYFGEGSWLTVV.